Listed here are 19 T cell receptor beta chains from one sample, sequenced in a study of cytomegalovirus exposure and HLA in healthy donors. The PCR made use of 60 Vbeta and 13 Jbeta primers. Clones were read by immunoSEQ multiplex PCR, and TCRdb kept only the in-frame ones, dropping some. The table records around 170,000 clones, 70% to 85% of them present only once. The sample comprised PBMCs. The source is a man aged 18 to 30 in good health and CMV-seronegative.

As regards this clone: An end of the junction does not agree with germline; a read error may underlie this. The rearrangement joins TRBV7-9 to TRBJ1-1; D unclear. Germline CDR1 and CDR2: SEHNR and FQNEAQ (reference sequence). This CDR3 has 12 amino acids. Here the CDR3 DNA reads TGTTCCAGCAGCTCCCCCTTGTCTGAAGCTTTCTTT. Protein product: CSSSSPLSEAFF. The whole variable domain, filled in from reference TRBV7-9 and TRBJ1-1, reads DTGVSQNPRHKITKRGQNVTFRCDPISEHNRLYWYRQTLGQGPEFLTYFQNEAQLEKSRLLSDRFSAERPKGSFSTLEIQRTEQGDSAMYLCSSSSPLSEAFFGQGTRLTVV.

The V call is TRBV5-1, the J call TRBJ2-1, with 11 nucleotides matching TRBD2. The V gene end was trimmed by 1 base and the J gene end by 2 bases; junction bases not matched to a gene: 2. This CDR3 has 16 residues. CDR1 and CDR2 (germline): SGHRS, YFSETQ. CDR3 loop: CASSLTSGSTYNEQFF. As DNA, the CDR3 is TGCGCCAGCAGCTTGACTAGCGGGAGCACCTACAATGAGCAGTTCTTC.

Notes on this clone: Other DNA sequences in the sample encode the same CDR3. The chain employs TRBV5-6 and TRBJ1-5; D possibly corresponds to TRBD1 (5 bases). Per germline, CDR1 SGHDT and CDR2 YYEEEE. The CDR3 is 17 amino acids. V lost 3 bases and J lost 3, with 19 bases in between. CDR3 residues: CASSSLLTENDNQPQHF. CDR3 in DNA: TGTGCCAGCAGCTCCTTATTGACAGAAAACGACAATCAGCCCCAGCATTTT. The entire variable domain, with the rest obtained from reference TRBV5-6 and TRBJ1-5, is as follows: DAGVTQSPTHLIKTRGQQVTLRCSPKSGHDTVSWYQQALGQGPQFIFQYYEEEERQRGNFPDRFSGHQFPNYSSELNVNALLLGDSALYLCASSSLLTENDNQPQHFGDGTRLSIL.

This clone has just a few counts. This chain connects TRBV11-1 to TRBJ2-7, with D possibly being TRBD1 (5 bases). CDR3 size: 14 residues. With 1 base removed from V and 1 base from J, the gap between germline ends came to 8 bases. Germline values: CDR1 SGHAT, CDR2 FQDESV (reference sequence). The CDR3 loop is CASSLGQISYEQYF. CDR3 DNA: TGTGCCAGCAGCTTAGGACAGATTTCCTACGAGCAGTACTTC.

The gene calls are TRBV5-6 and TRBJ2-2, with TRBD2 matching over 13 bases. The germline V gene encodes CDR1 SGHDT and CDR2 YYEEEE. There are 15 residues in the CDR3. With V trimmed by 5 bases and J by 8 bases, 6 bases remained unmatched. CDR3 amino acids: CASSYGLAGVGELFF. The CDR3 DNA reads TGTGCCAGCAGTTACGGACTAGCGGGAGTGGGGGAGCTGTTTTTT.

This chain joins TRBV28 and TRBJ1-2, with 10 nucleotides matching TRBD1. The germline V gene encodes CDR1 MDHEN and CDR2 SYDVKM. The CDR3 has 15 amino acids. The ends lost 5 bases at V and 2 bases at J; junction bases unmatched: 5. CDR3 sequence (DNA): TGTGCCAGCAGTCCGGGGACAGGGGCAAACTATGGCTACACCTTC. It specifies CASSPGTGANYGYTF.

V usage is TRBV6-6 and J usage is TRBJ2-3, with 10 bases fitting TRBD1. The germline V gene has CDR1 MNHNY and CDR2 SVGAGI (reference sequence). V shed 6 bases, J shed 6 bases, and the junction held 9 bases outside the gene matches. The CDR3 length is 15 residues. CDR3 DNA: TGTGCCAGCAGACCGACGGGACAGGGGATGGATACGCAGTATTTT. It specifies CASRPTGQGMDTQYF.

This clone has only one observation. V gene TRBV9 combines with J gene TRBJ2-1; TRBD2 aligns across 9 bases. Germline CDR1 and CDR2: SGDLS and YYNGEE. There are 16 residues in the CDR3. V shed 0 bases, J shed 8 bases, and the junction held 9 bases outside the gene matches. CDR3: CASSVGVGGRAYEQFF. The CDR3 DNA reads as TGTGCCAGCAGCGTAGGAGTCGGCGGGAGGGCTTATGAGCAGTTCTTC. The full variable domain, in which reference TRBV9 and TRBJ2-1 provide the parts outside the CDR3, is DSGVTQTPKHLITATGQRVTLRCSPRSGDLSVYWYQQSLDQGLQFLIQYYNGEERAKGNILERFSAQQFPDLHSELNLSSLELGDSALYFCASSVGVGGRAYEQFFGPGTRLTVL.

The rearrangement joins TRBV7-9 to TRBJ2-2; TRBD2 matches at 8 bases. Trimming cost V 3 bases and J 3 bases; bases outside gene matches: 6. CDR3 size: 16 residues. Germline values: CDR1 SEHNR, CDR2 FQNEAQ (reference sequence). The CDR3 spells CASSFFGRADTGELFF. The CDR3 DNA is TGTGCCAGCAGCTTCTTCGGGAGGGCCGACACCGGGGAGCTGTTTTTT.

The J gene is TRBJ2-1, the V gene TRBV5-4, with TRBD2 as a possible D gene (5 bases). V lost 2 bases to trimming and J lost 6 bases, with 12 bases between them. This CDR3 is 14 amino acids long. Germline CDR1 is SGHNT and CDR2 is YYREEE (reference sequence). Written as DNA, the CDR3 is TGTGCCAGCAGCTTCAGTACTAGTGCCAATGAGCAGTTCTTC. Translating it yields CASSFSTSANEQFF. The entire variable domain, with the rest obtained from reference TRBV5-4 and TRBJ2-1, is as follows: ETGVTQSPTHLIKTRGQQVTLRCSSQSGHNTVSWYQQALGQGPQFIFQYYREEENGRGNFPPRFSGLQFPNYSSELNVNALELDDSALYLCASSFSTSANEQFFGPGTRLTVL.

V gene TRBV29-1 combines with J gene TRBJ2-5; 9 bases fit TRBD2. After removal of 7 bases from V and 4 bases from J, the junction contained 7 bases not matched to a gene. The CDR3 runs 13 residues. Germline CDR1 SQVTM, CDR2 ANQGSEA. CDR3 in DNA: TGCAGCGGGGAGGAGCGGGGGGCAGAGACCCAGTACTTC. Its translation is CSGEERGAETQYF. The full variable domain, its missing parts supplied by reference TRBV29-1 and TRBJ2-5, is SAVISQKPSRDICQRGTSLTIQCQVDSQVTMMFWYRQQPGQSLTLIATANQGSEATYESGFVIDKFPISRPNLTFSTLTVSNMSPEDSSIYLCSGEERGAETQYFGPGTRLLVL.

The chain combines TRBV6-5 with TRBJ2-1; the D is unclear. V was trimmed by 2 bases and J by 0 bases, leaving 8 bases between them. This CDR3 has 15 amino acids. In germline, CDR1 is MNHEY, CDR2 SVGAGI. CDR3 sequence (DNA): TGTGCCAGCAGTTACGTACGGAGCTCCTACAATGAGCAGTTCTTC. Protein product: CASSYVRSSYNEQFF.

The J gene is TRBJ2-6, the V gene TRBV5-1, with TRBD1 identical over 7 bases. The germline gives CDR1 SGHRS, CDR2 YFSETQ. Trimming took 1 base from V and 0 from J; bases not matched to a gene: 7. The CDR3 is made up of 18 amino acids. CDR3 amino acids: CASSLWTGMISGANVLTF. CDR3 coding DNA: TGCGCCAGCAGCTTGTGGACAGGCATGATCTCTGGGGCCAACGTCCTGACTTTC. The full variable domain, its missing parts supplied by reference TRBV5-1 and TRBJ2-6, is KAGVTQTPRYLIKTRGQQVTLSCSPISGHRSVSWYQQTPGQGLQFLFEYFSETQRNKGNFPGRFSGRQFSNSRSEMNVSTLELGDSALYLCASSLWTGMISGANVLTFGAGSRLTVL.

The V call is TRBV27, the J call TRBJ2-3; a possible D gene is TRBD2 (6 bases). CDR3 length equals 15 residues. V was pared by 4 bases and J by 2 bases, with 13 bases between. Germline CDR1 is MNHEY and CDR2 is SMNVEV (reference sequence). The CDR3 is CASSSGTGYTDTQYF. CDR3 coding DNA: TGTGCCAGCAGTTCCGGGACTGGCTACACAGATACGCAGTATTTT.

This clone has just one count. This chain joins TRBV25-1 and TRBJ2-5; 13 positions agree with TRBD2. TRBJ2-7 matches the DNA end more closely, so the J call is doubtful. CDR3 length: 15 amino acids. Germline V lookup: CDR1 MGHDK, CDR2 SYGVNS. CDR3 nucleotides: TGTGCCAGCAGACGGGGACTAGCGGGAAACTACGAGCAGTACTTC. Protein product: CASRRGLAGNYEQYF.

V gene TRBV4-1 combines with J gene TRBJ2-2; tentative D call: TRBD2 (5 bases). With 3 bases removed from V and 8 bases from J, the gap between germline ends came to 25 bases. The CDR3 has 18 residues. CDR1 and CDR2 from the germline V gene are MGHRA and YSYEKL. In nucleotides, the CDR3 is TGCGCCAGCAGCCAGGGGAGTATAAGGAGACTTGGTGGGGGGGAGCTGTTTTTT. This translates into CASSQGSIRRLGGGELFF.

The chain is built from TRBV7-2 and TRBJ1-5; D gene uncertain. This CDR3 has 15 residues. Trimming left V 5 bases short and J 0 bases short, with 11 bases between. Germline assignment: CDR1 SGHTA and CDR2 FQGNSA. This chain's CDR3 is CASSRGRDSNQPQHF. CDR3 coding DNA: TGTGCCAGCAGCCGCGGACGGGATAGCAATCAGCCCCAGCATTTT.

The chain carries TRBV2 and TRBJ1-1; 7 bases line up with TRBD1. The CDR3 sequence is 15 residues long. V gave up 6 bases and J gave up 4 bases; unmatched junction bases: 11. Germline CDR1 and CDR2: SNHLY and FYNNEI. The CDR3 spells CASRAEQGRGTEAFF. The CDR3 DNA sequence: TGTGCCAGCAGAGCAGAACAGGGGCGAGGCACTGAAGCTTTCTTT.

The chain joins TRBV27 to TRBJ1-6; no reliable D call. Germline CDR1 MNHEY, CDR2 SMNVEV (reference sequence). This CDR3 is built from 12 residues. Trimming cost V 5 bases and J 10 bases, with 9 bases left between them. The CDR3 coding sequence is TGTGCCAGCAGTCCCCCAGGATCACCCCTCCACTTT. Encoded protein: CASSPPGSPLHF.